The 21 T cell receptor beta chains listed next were all sequenced from one sample in a study of monozygotic twins with inflammatory bowel disease. TCRdb re-called the 5' RACE reads; one entry per CDR3 protein, DNA not given. The sample's table shows fewer than 550,000 distinct CDR3 sequences. What was sequenced was blood. These receptors originate from a human donor with ulcerative colitis or Crohn's disease, or a healthy co-twin of an affected twin (not recorded which).

The rearrangement joins TRBV4-1 to TRBJ2-1; TCRdb returns TRBD2, unconfirmable since there is no DNA. The CDR3 has 15 residues. Germline CDR1 reads MGHRA; CDR2 reads YSYEKL. The CDR3 reads CASSHGPARSDEQFF.

This chain joins TRBV5-1 and TRBJ1-3; TCRdb proposes TRBD1, but this gene call is untestable without DNA. Germline V gives CDR1 SGHRS, CDR2 YFSETQ. The CDR3 contains 13 residues. The CDR3 is CASSALGGVQLNF.

The chain's CDR3 is CASSTSAGKYGYTF. V is TRBV3-1 and J is TRBJ1-2. Germline CDR1 LGHDT, CDR2 YNNKEL (reference sequence). The CDR3 spans 14 residues.

The gene calls are TRBV7-9 and TRBJ2-4; as DNA is missing, the TRBD1 call by TCRdb cannot be tested. The CDR3 loop spans 12 amino acids. Germline V CDR1 and CDR2: SEHNR, FQNEAQ (reference sequence). The CDR3 loop is CASSAREDIQYF.

V gene TRBV18 combines with J gene TRBJ2-3; TCRdb gives TRBD2 as the D gene, but with no DNA this cannot be confirmed. The CDR3 length is 15 residues. Germline V gene lookup returns CDR1 KGHSH and CDR2 LQKENI. The CDR3 protein is CASSPVSGRSDTQYF.

The rearrangement uses TRBV7-2 and TRBJ1-1; the D call of TRBD1 rests on TCRdb alone, since no DNA is present to check it. Germline V gene lookup returns CDR1 SGHTA and CDR2 FQGNSA. The CDR3 sequence is 14 residues long. CDR3 residues: CASSLEGGITEAFF.

The rearrangement uses TRBV29-1 and TRBJ2-7; lacking DNA, the TRBD1 call made by TCRdb goes unchecked. The CDR3 sequence is 18 residues long. Germline assignment: CDR1 SQVTM and CDR2 ANQGSEA. The chain's CDR3 is CSVEDKTGGVRVGNEQYF.

This chain links TRBV7-2 with TRBJ1-5. CDR3 size: 15 residues. The germline V gene encodes CDR1 SGHTA and CDR2 FQGNSA. CDR3 amino acids: CASSLAGGNRQPQHF.

The V and J genes are TRBV3-1 and TRBJ2-2; TCRdb's D call, TRBD2, is unchecked because there is no DNA. Germline V CDR1 and CDR2: LGHDT, YNNKEL (reference sequence). CDR3 length equals 17 residues. The CDR3 region is CASSQVPGTIGTGELFF.

The V call is TRBV7-9, the J call TRBJ2-3; the TRBD1 assignment by TCRdb is unverifiable without DNA. The CDR3 consists of 15 residues. The germline V gene encodes CDR1 SEHNR and CDR2 FQNEAQ (reference sequence). The CDR3 protein is CASSLRQGAVDTQYF.

V and J are TRBV2 and TRBJ2-1; TCRdb indicates TRBD2, and absent DNA this call remains unverified. In germline, CDR1 is SNHLY, CDR2 FYNNEI. The CDR3 consists of 11 residues. CDR3 residues: CASQLEVEQFF.

This chain uses TRBV2 with TRBJ2-5. The germline V gene has CDR1 SNHLY and CDR2 FYNNEI. CDR3 length: 14 residues. CDR3 sequence reads: CASSGLLYQETQYF.

The rearrangement uses TRBV20-1 and TRBJ1-1. The germline gives CDR1 DFQATT, CDR2 SNEGSKA (reference sequence). The CDR3 is 14 amino acids. The CDR3: CSVLRRARSTEAFF.

CDR3 protein: CSARKTGGPYGYTF. The chain recombines TRBV20-1 with TRBJ1-2; TCRdb outputs TRBD1, but without DNA this stays unchecked. This CDR3 spans 14 amino acids. Germline assignment: CDR1 DFQATT and CDR2 SNEGSKA (reference sequence).

V usage is TRBV11-2 and J usage is TRBJ1-1; the D gene TCRdb calls, TRBD1, cannot be checked with no DNA. CDR1 and CDR2 from the germline V gene are SGHAT and FQNNGV. The CDR3 consists of 18 residues. CDR3 residues: CASSSTGTSLTAGTEAFF.

The chain joins TRBV7-8 to TRBJ2-7; TCRdb's D gene call, TRBD2, goes unchecked for lack of DNA. CDR3 length equals 16 residues. Germline V lookup: CDR1 SGHVS, CDR2 FQNEAQ. CDR3 region: CASSLRAGPEEDEQYF.

The chain couples TRBV9 to TRBJ2-1; without DNA, the TCRdb call of TRBD2 cannot be checked. Germline V gene sequence: CDR1 SGDLS, CDR2 YYNGEE. The CDR3 has 15 amino acids. CDR3 sequence reads: CASSVGGVSLNEQFF.

The V gene is TRBV12-3 or TRBV12-4, the J gene TRBJ2-7; TCRdb outputs TRBD2, but without DNA this stays unchecked. The CDR3 covers 15 residues. The CDR3 here is CASSLSLAGFNEQYF.

The V call is TRBV12-3 or TRBV12-4, the J call TRBJ2-5; TCRdb's D gene call, TRBD2, goes unchecked for lack of DNA. The CDR3 totals 14 residues. CDR3 sequence reads: CASSSAPPAETQYF.

The rearrangement uses TRBV6-5 and TRBJ2-4. Germline CDR1 MNHEY, CDR2 SVGAGI. The CDR3 has 15 amino acids. CDR3 amino acids: CASSYSRLAENIQYF.

The chain joins TRBV6-1 to TRBJ2-3; the D gene TCRdb calls, TRBD2, cannot be checked with no DNA. Germline CDR1 reads MNHNS; CDR2 reads SASEGT. This CDR3 spans 17 amino acids. CDR3 region: CASSVLASGRASDTQYF.